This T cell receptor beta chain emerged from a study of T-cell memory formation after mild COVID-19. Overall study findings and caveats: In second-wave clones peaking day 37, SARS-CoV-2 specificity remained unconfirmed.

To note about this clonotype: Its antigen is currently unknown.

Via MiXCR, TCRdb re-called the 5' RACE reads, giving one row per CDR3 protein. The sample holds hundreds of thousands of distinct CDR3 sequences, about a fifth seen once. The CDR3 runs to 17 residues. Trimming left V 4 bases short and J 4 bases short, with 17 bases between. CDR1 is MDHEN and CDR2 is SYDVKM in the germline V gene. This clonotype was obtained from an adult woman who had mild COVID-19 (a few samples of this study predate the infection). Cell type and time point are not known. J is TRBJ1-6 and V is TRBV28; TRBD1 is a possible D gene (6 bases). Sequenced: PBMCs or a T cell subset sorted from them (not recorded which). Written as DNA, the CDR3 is TGTGCCAGCAGTTCCCATCGCCAAGGGGGGTATAATTCACCCCTCCACTTT. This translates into CASSSHRQGGYNSPLHF.